The rows below give T cell receptor beta chains drawn from one sample of a study of T cells in Graves' hyperthyroidism and ophthalmopathy. Each CDR3 protein gets one entry after TCRdb re-called the multiplex PCR reads with MiXCR. Of over 550,000 distinct CDR3 sequences listed, roughly a sixth are singletons. The sequenced material came from blood. The receptors were gathered from a woman aged 18-29 years with Graves' hyperthyroidism. CDR3s include the opening cysteine and the closing phenylalanine or tryptophan. Each record gives: J gene, V gene, D gene, clone size, CDR3 protein, CDR3 DNA. The D gene is left open where the match is weak. Not all rows give a size; the values are once, few, many and, for expanded clones, a class.

TRBJ1-2	TRBV28	NA	many	CASRAQINYGYTF	TGTGCCAGCAGGGCCCAGATAAACTATGGCTACACCTTC
TRBJ2-2	TRBV20-1	TRBD2	NA	CSALPAGLVSGELFF	TGCAGTGCTCTTCCCGCCGGACTAGTTTCCGGGGAGCTGTTTTTT
TRBJ2-7	TRBV29-1	NA	few	CSVETGYSEQYF	TGCAGCGTTGAAACCGGATATTCCGAGCAGTACTTC
TRBJ1-1	TRBV7-9	NA	many	CASSLFKRTEAFF	TGTGCCAGCAGCTTATTTAAGCGAACTGAAGCTTTCTTT
TRBJ1-2	TRBV5-4	NA	few	CASSSGSSNYGYTF	TGTGCCAGCAGTTCCGGAAGTTCCAACTATGGCTACACCTTC
TRBJ1-2	TRBV7-9	NA	many	CASSLEQANYGYTF	TGTGCCAGCAGCTTAGAACAGGCTAACTATGGCTACACCTTC
TRBJ2-3	TRBV9	NA	NA	CASSGPGGRTDTQYF	TGTGCCAGCAGCGGCCCTGGCGGGCGGACAGATACGCAGTATTTT
TRBJ2-7	TRBV5-1	NA	NA	CASSPNLHDHEQYF	TGCGCCAGCAGCCCCAATTTACACGACCACGAGCAGTACTTC
TRBJ2-3	TRBV9	NA	few	CASSVAGDTQYF	TGTGCCAGCAGCGTAGCGGGGGATACGCAGTATTTT
TRBJ2-1	TRBV2	NA	many	CASSHWDGHNEQFF	TGTGCCAGCAGTCATTGGGACGGCCACAATGAGCAGTTCTTC